This TCR beta chain was obtained from a study of immune cell composition in non-small cell lung cancer. Across the study: Tumours were mainly lung adenocarcinoma or squamous cell carcinoma.

This CDR3 spans 15 amino acids. CDR1 and CDR2 from the germline V gene are LNHNV and YYDKDF (reference sequence). V dropped 1 base and J dropped 7 bases, with 13 bases sitting between them. Repertoires were generated with immunoSEQ multiplex PCR, while TCRdb's copy carries only in-frame clones and drops some. The table lists about 3,700 clones, around 68% of them singletons. Study-level findings and limits: Top 10 clone scores and clonality were higher in squamous than adenocarcinoma.

Genomic DNA came from frozen unsorted single-cell suspensions. By share of the sample, this clone is large. Antigen unknown. The chain has TRBV15 and TRBJ1-4, with D perhaps TRBD1 (5 bases). The sequenced sample consisted of lung tumor tissue. The clonotype was recovered from a human donor with non-small cell lung cancer. CDR3 DNA: TGTGCCACCAGCAGAGCAGGCAGGGTTAGTGAAAAACTGTTTTTT. Its translation: CATSRAGRVSEKLFF.